These 13 T cell receptor beta chains were sequenced from one sample in a study of blood T cell repertoires in COVID-19. Clones were sequenced by immunoSEQ multiplex PCR, and TCRdb holds only the in-frame ones, with some missing. The profile covers roughly 52,000 clones, with roughly 90% appearing a single time and under 35% taken by the ten largest. Sequenced input: peripheral blood. All receptors come from a woman aged 80 or older with acute or convalescent COVID-19.

The chain has TRBV5-1 and TRBJ1-5; no firm D call. Germline V gives CDR1 SGHRS, CDR2 YFSETQ. The CDR3 has 13 residues. Trimming shortened V by 0 bases and J by 5 bases, and 6 bases separated the two germline ends. This CDR3 reads CASSLEPDQPQHF. CDR3 coding DNA: TGCGCCAGCAGCTTGGAACCGGATCAGCCCCAGCATTTT.

V usage is TRBV7-9 and J usage is TRBJ1-2; the match to TRBD1 covers 7 bases. CDR1 is SEHNR, CDR2 FQNEAQ, per germline (reference sequence). CDR3 length: 13 amino acids. The V gene end was trimmed by 5 bases and the J gene end by 5 bases; junction bases not matched to a gene: 5. CDR3 DNA sequence: TGTGCCAGCAGCCAAACAGGGGTTTATGGCTACACCTTC. Translation gives CASSQTGVYGYTF.

This clone was observed a few times. V usage is TRBV5-1 and J usage is TRBJ2-2, with 7 bases aligning to TRBD1. In germline, CDR1 is SGHRS, CDR2 YFSETQ. V shed 4 bases and J 0 bases; nucleotides not matched to a gene: 12. The CDR3 is made up of 18 amino acids. Here the CDR3 reads CASSPSPRQGANTGELFF. In DNA form, the CDR3 reads TGCGCCAGCAGCCCCAGTCCCCGACAGGGCGCGAACACCGGGGAGCTGTTTTTT.

The chain uses TRBV7-9 and TRBJ2-3; the match to TRBD2 covers 8 bases. Germline V gene lookup returns CDR1 SEHNR and CDR2 FQNEAQ (reference sequence). The CDR3 length is 13 residues. Unmatched junction bases numbered 6, after V lost 8 bases and J lost 5 bases. The CDR3 DNA is TGTGCCAGCCCCCCCAGCGGGGGAGATACGCAGTATTTT. Protein product: CASPPSGGDTQYF.

The chain couples TRBV27 to TRBJ1-5; possibly TRBD1 for D (6 bases). Per the germline V gene, CDR1 is MNHEY and CDR2 is SMNVEV (reference sequence). This CDR3 contains 14 residues. V shed 5 bases and J shed 6 bases, with 14 bases lying between them. This CDR3 reads CASSLNRDGQPQHF. DNA for the CDR3: TGTGCCAGCAGTCTTAACAGGGACGGTCAGCCCCAGCATTTT.

V gene TRBV5-1 combines with J gene TRBJ1-2; D may be TRBD1 (6 bases). Trimming shortened V by 5 bases and J by 6 bases, and 17 bases separated the two germline ends. This CDR3 comprises 14 residues. Germline CDR1 reads SGHRS; CDR2 reads YFSETQ. CDR3 in amino acids: CASSQGGFGDGYTF. The CDR3 region has the DNA TGCGCCAGCAGTCAAGGGGGTTTCGGAGATGGCTACACCTTC.

In DNA form, the CDR3 reads TGTGCCAGCTCACCCGGCGACAGGGATACGCAGTATTTT. This codes for CASSPGDRDTQYF. The J gene is TRBJ2-3, the V gene TRBV18; perhaps TRBD1 as D (6 bases). Germline CDR1 and CDR2: KGHSH and LQKENI. The CDR3 has 13 residues. Deletions cut 3 bases from V and 6 bases from J, with 10 bases between.

The CDR3 region has the DNA TGTGCCAGCATTTTAACAGGGGGCACTGAAGCTTTCTTT. This codes for CASILTGGTEAFF. The V and J genes are TRBV6-5 and TRBJ1-1; TRBD1 agrees at 8 bases. The CDR3 totals 13 residues. The junction had 5 bases not matched to a gene; V was cut back by 7 bases and J by 4 bases. Germline assignment: CDR1 MNHEY and CDR2 SVGAGI.

This clone was seen just once. V usage is TRBV27 and J usage is TRBJ2-5, with TRBD1 as a possible D gene (6 bases). The V and J ends lost 5 bases and 13 bases respectively, with 20 bases between them. Germline lookup yields CDR1 MNHEY and CDR2 SMNVEV (reference sequence). CDR3 length equals 13 residues. CDR3 protein: CASSLLRGQGLYF. CDR3 coding DNA: TGTGCCAGCAGTCTCTTGAGGGGTCAGGGGTTGTACTTC.

The rearrangement uses TRBV5-1 and TRBJ2-3, with D possibly TRBD1 on 7 matching bases. Germline-derived CDR1 and CDR2 are SGHRS and YFSETQ. V was shortened by 0 bases and J by 2 bases, with 13 bases between the two germline ends. CDR3 length equals 16 residues. The CDR3 region has the DNA TGCGCCAGCAGCTTGGTACAGGGGAGGACCACAGATACGCAGTATTTT. This codes for CASSLVQGRTTDTQYF.

The V and J genes are TRBV4-1 and TRBJ2-5; 12 nucleotides line up with TRBD2. Trimming took 0 bases from V and 1 from J; bases not matched to a gene: 3. Germline V gene sequence: CDR1 MGHRA, CDR2 YSYEKL. CDR3 length: 17 residues. CDR3 sequence: CASSQERLAGAQETQYF. CDR3 coding DNA: TGCGCCAGCAGCCAAGAAAGACTAGCGGGGGCCCAAGAGACCCAGTACTTC.

The V and J genes are TRBV2 and TRBJ2-5; TRBD2 might be the D (6 bases). The CDR3 is 14 amino acids. Germline lookup yields CDR1 SNHLY and CDR2 FYNNEI. The V end lost 8 bases, the J end lost 1 base, and 14 bases lay between the germline ends. CDR3 DNA: TGTGCCAGCGACGGTAGCGGACTCCAAGAGACCCAGTACTTC. Protein sequence: CASDGSGLQETQYF.

The CDR3 DNA reads as TGTGCCAGCAGTTACCCTTGGCGTAGCCCGGGGGAGCAGTACTTC. Its protein product is CASSYPWRSPGEQYF. The chain combines TRBV6-2 or TRBV6-3 with TRBJ2-7; D is possibly TRBD2 (5 bases). The V gene's germline CDR1 is MNHEY and CDR2 SVGEGT. This CDR3 spans 15 amino acids. Trimming removed 2 bases at V and 7 bases at J, with 18 bases between.